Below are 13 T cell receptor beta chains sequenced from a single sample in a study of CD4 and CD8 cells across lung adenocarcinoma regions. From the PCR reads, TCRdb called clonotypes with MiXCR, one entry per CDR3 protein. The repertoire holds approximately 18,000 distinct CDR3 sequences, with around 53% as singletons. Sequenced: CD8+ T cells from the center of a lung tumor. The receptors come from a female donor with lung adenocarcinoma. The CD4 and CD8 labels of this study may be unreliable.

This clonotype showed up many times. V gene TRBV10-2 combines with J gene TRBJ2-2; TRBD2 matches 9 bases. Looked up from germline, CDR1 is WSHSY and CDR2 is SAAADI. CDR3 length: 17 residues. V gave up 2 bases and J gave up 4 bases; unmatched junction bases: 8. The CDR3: CASSEGILAGVTGELFF. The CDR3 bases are TGCGCCAGCAGTGAGGGGATCTTAGCGGGGGTCACCGGGGAGCTGTTTTTT.

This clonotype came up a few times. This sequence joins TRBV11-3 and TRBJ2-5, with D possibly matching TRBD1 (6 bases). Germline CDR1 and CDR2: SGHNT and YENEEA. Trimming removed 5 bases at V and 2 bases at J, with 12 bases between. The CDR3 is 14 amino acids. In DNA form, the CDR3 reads TGTGCCAGCAGCCAAATGACAGGACAAGAGACCCAGTACTTC. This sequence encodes CASSQMTGQETQYF. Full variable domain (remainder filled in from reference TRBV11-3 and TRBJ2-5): EAGVVQSPRYKIIEKKQPVAFWCNPISGHNTLYWYLQNLGQGPELLIRYENEEAVDDSQLPKDRFSAERLKGVDSTLKIQPAELGDSAVYLCASSQMTGQETQYFGPGTRLLVL.

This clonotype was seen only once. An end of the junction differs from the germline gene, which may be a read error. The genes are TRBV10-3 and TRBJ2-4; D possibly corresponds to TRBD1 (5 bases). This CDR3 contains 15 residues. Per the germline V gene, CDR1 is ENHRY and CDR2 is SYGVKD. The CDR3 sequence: CATEKGLRAKDIQYF. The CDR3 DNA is TGTGCCACCGAAAAGGGGCTGCGAGCCAAAGACATTCAGTATTTC.

The CDR3 reads CATETSGRYNEQFF. CDR3 DNA: TGTGCCACCGAGACTAGCGGGAGGTACAATGAGCAGTTCTTC. The V and J genes are TRBV28 and TRBJ2-1; 13 nucleotides align to TRBD2. J was trimmed by 4 bases and V by 10 bases; bases with no gene match: 4. Looked up from germline, CDR1 is MDHEN and CDR2 is SYDVKM. CDR3 length: 14 amino acids.

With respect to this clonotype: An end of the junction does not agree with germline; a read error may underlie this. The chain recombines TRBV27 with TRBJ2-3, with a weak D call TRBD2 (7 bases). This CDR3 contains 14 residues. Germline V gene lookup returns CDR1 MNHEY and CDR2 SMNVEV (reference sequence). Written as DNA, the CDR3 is TGTGCGGGCAGTGGGGGCGCGGGAGAAGAGACGCAGTATTTC. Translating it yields CAGSGGAGEETQYF.

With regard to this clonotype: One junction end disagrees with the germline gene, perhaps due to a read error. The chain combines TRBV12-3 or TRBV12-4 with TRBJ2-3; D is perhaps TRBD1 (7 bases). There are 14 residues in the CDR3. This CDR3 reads CASSGGRGTETQYF. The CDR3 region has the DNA TGTGCGAGCAGTGGGGGGAGAGGGACAGAGACGCAGTATTTT.

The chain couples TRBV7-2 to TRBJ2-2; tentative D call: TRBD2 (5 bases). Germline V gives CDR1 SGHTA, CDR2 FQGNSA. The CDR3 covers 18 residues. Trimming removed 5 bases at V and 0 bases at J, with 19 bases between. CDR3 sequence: CASSPWTLFAANTGELFF. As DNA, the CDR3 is TGTGCCAGCAGCCCCTGGACTCTATTCGCGGCGAACACCGGGGAGCTGTTTTTT.

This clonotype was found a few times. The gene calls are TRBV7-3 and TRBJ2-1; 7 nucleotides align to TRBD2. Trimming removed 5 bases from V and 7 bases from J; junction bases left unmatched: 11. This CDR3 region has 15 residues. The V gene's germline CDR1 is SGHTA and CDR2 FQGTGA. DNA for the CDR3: TGTGCCAGCAGCAGGGAGGGTGGCAGCAGAAATGAGCAGTTCTTC. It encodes CASSREGGSRNEQFF.

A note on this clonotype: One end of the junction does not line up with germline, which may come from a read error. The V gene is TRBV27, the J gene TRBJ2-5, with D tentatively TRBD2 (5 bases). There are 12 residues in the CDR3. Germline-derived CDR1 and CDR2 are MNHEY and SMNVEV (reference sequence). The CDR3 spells CASRLSGETQYF. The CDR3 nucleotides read TGTGCCAGCCGTTTGTCCGGGGAGACGCAGTACTTC.

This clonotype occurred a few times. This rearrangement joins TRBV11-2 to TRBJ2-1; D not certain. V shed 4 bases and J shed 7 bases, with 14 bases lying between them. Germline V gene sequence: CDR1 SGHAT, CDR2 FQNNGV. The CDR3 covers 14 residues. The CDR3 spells CASSSPTKVNEQFF. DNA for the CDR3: TGTGCCAGCAGCTCCCCCACTAAGGTGAATGAGCAGTTCTTC.

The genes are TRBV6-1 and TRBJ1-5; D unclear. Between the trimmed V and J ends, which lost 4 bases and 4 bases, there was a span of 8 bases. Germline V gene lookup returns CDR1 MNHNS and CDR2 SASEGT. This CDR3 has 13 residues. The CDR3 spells CASSASPNQPQHF. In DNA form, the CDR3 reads TGTGCCAGCAGTGCAAGCCCGAATCAGCCCCAGCATTTT.

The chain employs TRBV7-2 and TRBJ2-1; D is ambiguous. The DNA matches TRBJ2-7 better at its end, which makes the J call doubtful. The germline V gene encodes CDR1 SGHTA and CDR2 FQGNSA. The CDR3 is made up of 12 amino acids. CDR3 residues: CASNRGGYEQYF. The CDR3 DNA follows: TGTGCCAGCAACCGAGGTGGATACGAGCAGTACTTC.

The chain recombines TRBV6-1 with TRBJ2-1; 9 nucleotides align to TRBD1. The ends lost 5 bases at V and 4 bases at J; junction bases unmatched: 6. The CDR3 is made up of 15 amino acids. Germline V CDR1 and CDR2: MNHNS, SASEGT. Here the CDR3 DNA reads TGTGCCAGCAGTAAACAGGGGGCGCTTTACAATGAGCAGTTCTTC. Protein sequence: CASSKQGALYNEQFF.